The sequence of this T cell receptor (beta chain) was determined in a study of T cell changes during pregnancy in multiple sclerosis. This CDR3 has 14 residues. CDR1 is GTSNPN, CDR2 SVGIG, per germline (reference sequence). With V trimmed by 0 bases and J by 4 bases, 4 bases remained unmatched. Here immunoSEQ multiplex PCR was the method, and the copy in TCRdb shows in-frame clones only, minus some. This sample carries 60,000 to 75,000 clones, roughly 93% of them seen once, and the ten largest clones take roughly 1.4%. The sequencing used peripheral blood, collected in the third trimester of pregnancy. The TCR sequence derives from a female donor with multiple sclerosis, enrolled in a pregnancy study. This chain uses TRBV30 with TRBJ1-2, with 8 nucleotides matching TRBD1. CDR3 in amino acids: CAWSVPGGSYGYTF. CDR3 DNA sequence: TGTGCCTGGAGTGTACCAGGGGGCTCCTATGGCTACACCTTC.